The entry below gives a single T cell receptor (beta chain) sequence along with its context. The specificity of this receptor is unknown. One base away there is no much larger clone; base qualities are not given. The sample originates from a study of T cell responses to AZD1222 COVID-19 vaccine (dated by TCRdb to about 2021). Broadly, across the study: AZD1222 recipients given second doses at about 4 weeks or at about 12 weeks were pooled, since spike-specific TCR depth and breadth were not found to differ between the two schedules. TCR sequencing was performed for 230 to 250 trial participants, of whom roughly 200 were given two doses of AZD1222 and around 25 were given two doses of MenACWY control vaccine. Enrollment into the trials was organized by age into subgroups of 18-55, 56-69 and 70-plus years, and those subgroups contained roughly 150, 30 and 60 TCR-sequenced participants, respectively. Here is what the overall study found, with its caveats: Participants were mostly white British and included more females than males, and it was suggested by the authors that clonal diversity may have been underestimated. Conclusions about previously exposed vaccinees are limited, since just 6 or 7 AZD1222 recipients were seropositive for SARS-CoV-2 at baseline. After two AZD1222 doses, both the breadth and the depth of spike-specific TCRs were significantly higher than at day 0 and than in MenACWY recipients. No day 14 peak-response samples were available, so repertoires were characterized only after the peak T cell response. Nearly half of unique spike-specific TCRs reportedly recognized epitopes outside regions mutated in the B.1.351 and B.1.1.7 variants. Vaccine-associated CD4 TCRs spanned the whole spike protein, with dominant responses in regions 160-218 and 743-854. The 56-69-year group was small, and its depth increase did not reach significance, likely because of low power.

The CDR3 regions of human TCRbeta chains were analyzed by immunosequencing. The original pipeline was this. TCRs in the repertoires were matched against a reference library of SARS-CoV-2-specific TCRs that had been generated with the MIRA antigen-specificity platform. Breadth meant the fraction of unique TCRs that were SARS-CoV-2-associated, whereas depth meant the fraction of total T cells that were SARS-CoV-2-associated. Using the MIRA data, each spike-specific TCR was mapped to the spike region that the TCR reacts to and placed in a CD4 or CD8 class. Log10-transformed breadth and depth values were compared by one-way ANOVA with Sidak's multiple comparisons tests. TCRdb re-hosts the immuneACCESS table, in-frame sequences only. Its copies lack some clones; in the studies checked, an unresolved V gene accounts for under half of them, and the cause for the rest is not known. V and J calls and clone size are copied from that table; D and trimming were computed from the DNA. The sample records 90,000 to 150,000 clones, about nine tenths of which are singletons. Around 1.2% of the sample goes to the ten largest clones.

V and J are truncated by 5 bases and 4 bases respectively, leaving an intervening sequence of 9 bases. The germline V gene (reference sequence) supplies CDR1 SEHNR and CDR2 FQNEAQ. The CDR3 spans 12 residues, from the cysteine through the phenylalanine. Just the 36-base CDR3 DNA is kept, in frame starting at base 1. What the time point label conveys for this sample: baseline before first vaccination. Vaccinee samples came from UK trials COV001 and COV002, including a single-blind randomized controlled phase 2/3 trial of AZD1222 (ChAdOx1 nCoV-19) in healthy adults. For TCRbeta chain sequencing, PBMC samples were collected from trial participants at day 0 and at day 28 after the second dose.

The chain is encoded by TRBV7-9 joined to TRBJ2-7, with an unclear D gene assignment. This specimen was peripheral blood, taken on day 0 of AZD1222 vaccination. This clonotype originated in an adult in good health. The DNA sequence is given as TGTGCCAGCAGCCCAAGCTCGTACGAGCAGTACTTC. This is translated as CASSPSSYEQYF.